This T cell receptor (beta chain) was retrieved from a study of blood T cell repertoires in COVID-19. About the research overall: Specimens from acute and convalescent COVID-19 originated in the United States, Italy and Spain.

The V end lost 7 bases, the J end lost 9 bases, and 16 bases lay between the germline ends. This CDR3 is 13 amino acids long. Germline V CDR1 and CDR2: SNHLY, FYNNEI. Only in-frame clones appear in the TCRdb table, and some are missing; sequencing was by immunoSEQ multiplex PCR. The sample has about 35,000 clones, roughly three quarters seen once. This sequence was found in a human donor in a cohort sampled during active COVID-19. Sequenced sample: peripheral blood. V usage is TRBV2 and J usage is TRBJ1-3; no reliable D call. The CDR3 reads CASTKDLGGTIYF. The DNA for the CDR3 is TGTGCCAGCACTAAGGATTTAGGAGGCACCATATATTTT.